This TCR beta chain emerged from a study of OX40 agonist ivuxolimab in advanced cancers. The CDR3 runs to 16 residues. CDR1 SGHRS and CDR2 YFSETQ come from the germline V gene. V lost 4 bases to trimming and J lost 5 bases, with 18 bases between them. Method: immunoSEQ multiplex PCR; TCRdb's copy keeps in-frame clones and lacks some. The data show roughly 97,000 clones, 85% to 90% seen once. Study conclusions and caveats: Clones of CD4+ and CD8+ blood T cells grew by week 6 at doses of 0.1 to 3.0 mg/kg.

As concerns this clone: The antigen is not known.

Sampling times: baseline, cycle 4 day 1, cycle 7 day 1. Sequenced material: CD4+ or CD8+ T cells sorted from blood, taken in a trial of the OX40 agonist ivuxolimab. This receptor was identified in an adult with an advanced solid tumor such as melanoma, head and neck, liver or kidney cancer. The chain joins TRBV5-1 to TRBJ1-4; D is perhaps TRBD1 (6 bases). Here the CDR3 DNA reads TGCGCCAGCAGCCTGGAGGGCGGACAGAGGAATGAAAAACTGTTTTTT. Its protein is CASSLEGGQRNEKLFF.